This entry describes one TCR beta chain. This entry comes from a study of shared clonotypes between healthy human individuals. The CDR3 length is 16 residues. V shed 4 bases and J 2 bases; nucleotides not matched to a gene: 11. Germline V gene data show CDR1 as SQVTM and CDR2 as ANQGSEA. Generated by immunoSEQ multiplex PCR, the TCRdb table keeps only in-frame clones and is missing some. There are some 690,000 clones in the sample; 90% occur only once, and about a third lies in the top ten. This chain joins TRBV29-1 and TRBJ2-7, with 10 bases that match TRBD2. Material for sequencing was memory CD8+ T cells from PBMCs. Subset denoted: CD45RO+ cells pooled with CCR7-negative TemRA cells. This TCR was sampled from a man aged 18 to 30 in good health. Some clones in this sample may be carry-over from other donors' samples. This CDR3 reads CSVVWLAGALAYEQYF. CDR3 nucleotide sequence: TGCAGCGTTGTTTGGCTAGCGGGAGCCTTAGCCTACGAGCAGTACTTC.